A single sample gave rise to the 9 T cell receptor beta chains below, sequenced in a study of PD-1 blockade in mismatch repair-deficient tumors. Data came from immunoSEQ multiplex PCR; TCRdb stores just in-frame clones and leaves some out. The sample consists of roughly 37,000 clones, approximately 88% of them appearing once. Sample: PBMCs, taken roughly 40 weeks after starting pembrolizumab. The receptors originated from an adult with mismatch repair-deficient cancer.

The rearrangement joins TRBV5-1 to TRBJ1-5, with 9 bases fitting TRBD1. The junction had 4 bases not matched to a gene; V was cut back by 4 bases and J by 5 bases. CDR1 is SGHRS and CDR2 is YFSETQ in the germline V gene. This CDR3 is 14 amino acids long. The CDR3 DNA follows: TGCGCCAGCAGCGTGCGGACAGGGGATCAGCCCCAGCATTTT. Amino acids: CASSVRTGDQPQHF.

The chain employs TRBV18 and TRBJ2-3, with D unresolved. The germline V gene encodes CDR1 KGHSH and CDR2 LQKENI. The length of the CDR3 is 15 residues. Trimming pared 0 bases from V and 4 bases from J, leaving 11 bases between. The CDR3 spells CASSPPGVFADTQYF. CDR3 DNA sequence: TGTGCCAGCTCACCACCTGGAGTATTCGCAGATACGCAGTATTTT. The full variable domain, with the rest looked up from reference TRBV18 and TRBJ2-3, is NAGVMQNPRHLVRRRGQEARLRCSPMKGHSHVYWYRQLPEEGLKFMVYLQKENIIDESGMPKERFSAEFPKEGPSILRIQQVVRGDSAAYFCASSPPGVFADTQYFGPGTRLTVL.

V is TRBV28 and J is TRBJ2-1; a possible D gene is TRBD2 (6 bases). The germline V and J ends were trimmed by 5 bases and 4 bases, with 21 bases remaining between them. Germline V gene data show CDR1 as MDHEN and CDR2 as SYDVKM. This CDR3 is built from 17 residues. The CDR3 DNA sequence: TGTGCCAGCAGTACACCCCTGGGAGAGCGGGTTTACAATGAGCAGTTCTTC. Translating it yields CASSTPLGERVYNEQFF.

This clone came up a few times. The chain carries TRBV2 and TRBJ2-7, with D perhaps TRBD2 (6 bases). This CDR3 region has 17 residues. CDR1 is SNHLY and CDR2 is FYNNEI in the germline V gene. Trimming took off 2 bases at V and 3 bases at J, with 20 bases between the two ends. The CDR3 sequence: CASSELYGGTSNYEQYF. The CDR3 nucleotides read TGTGCCAGCAGTGAACTGTACGGGGGAACTTCGAACTACGAGCAGTACTTC. The variable domain in full, with the rest retrieved from reference TRBV2 and TRBJ2-7, is EPEVTQTPSHQVTQMGQEVILRCVPISNHLYFYWYRQILGQKVEFLVSFYNNEISEKSEIFDDQFSVERPDGSNFTLKIRSTKLEDSAMYFCASSELYGGTSNYEQYFGPGTRLTVT.

The chain has TRBV15 and TRBJ2-3; TRBD2 matches 9 bases. The CDR3 length is 17 residues. The germline CDR1 and CDR2 sequences are LNHNV and YYDKDF (reference sequence). The ends lost 0 bases at V and 3 bases at J; junction bases unmatched: 7. CDR3 loop: CATSRERRGRGTDTQYF. DNA of the CDR3: TGTGCCACCAGCAGAGAAAGGCGCGGGAGGGGGACAGATACGCAGTATTTT.

The chain employs TRBV2 and TRBJ2-7, with D perhaps TRBD1 (6 bases). Germline V gene lookup returns CDR1 SNHLY and CDR2 FYNNEI. With 6 bases removed from V and 3 bases from J, the gap between germline ends came to 15 bases. The CDR3 consists of 14 residues. The CDR3 reads CASRDSQEDYEQYF. The CDR3 DNA follows: TGTGCCAGCAGGGACAGTCAGGAGGACTACGAGCAGTACTTC.

This clone was detected once. The chain has TRBV27 and TRBJ1-6; tentative D call: TRBD1 (6 bases). Germline loops: CDR1 MNHEY, CDR2 SMNVEV (reference sequence). The CDR3 sequence is 14 residues long. V gave up 5 bases and J gave up 6 bases, with 11 bases separating them. CDR3 in amino acids: CASSKDRVNSPLHF. The CDR3 DNA sequence: TGTGCCAGCAGTAAGGACAGAGTTAATTCACCCCTCCACTTT.

The chain uses TRBV6-5 and TRBJ2-7; TRBD1 matches at 8 bases. The CDR3 spans 15 residues. V lost 6 bases, J lost 0 bases, and 7 bases stayed unmatched. From germline, CDR1 is MNHEY and CDR2 SVGAGI. CDR3 in DNA: TGTGCCAGCAGCTTAACCGGGACAGGCTCCTACGAGCAGTACTTC. Protein product: CASSLTGTGSYEQYF.

The chain has TRBV4-1 and TRBJ2-3; 9 nucleotides align to TRBD2. This CDR3 has 14 residues. Germline assignment: CDR1 MGHRA and CDR2 YSYEKL. After removal of 4 bases from V and 1 base from J, the junction contained 0 bases not matched to a gene. Here the CDR3 reads CASSRTSGTDTQYF. The DNA for the CDR3 is TGCGCCAGCAGCCGGACTAGCGGCACAGATACGCAGTATTTT.